This passage covers 26 T cell receptor beta chains from one sample sequenced in a study of vaccination and CD4 T cells after COVID-19. The Oncomine TCR Beta short-read assay was what sequenced the DNA obtained from cultured CD4+ T cells. TCRdb itself ran the PCR reads through MiXCR, one entry per CDR3 protein. The sample yields roughly 17,000 distinct CDR3 sequences, approximately 31% seen once. The antigens of these receptors remain unknown. Treatment: roughly 11-day PBMC culture with coronavirus spike peptide pools or control peptides (ViraFEST assay). Sequencing input: cultured CD4+ T cells from blood. These receptors were obtained from a human donor with COVID-19.

This clonotype showed up just a few times. V is TRBV27 and J is TRBJ2-3, with no clear D. The CDR3 spans 14 residues. Germline V gives CDR1 MNHEY, CDR2 SMNVEV (reference sequence). Trimming removed 5 bases at V and 0 bases at J, with 9 bases between. The CDR3: CASSHGTSTDTQYF. The CDR3 nucleotides read TGTGCCAGCAGTCACGGTACTAGCACAGATACGCAGTATTTT.

The rearrangement uses TRBV7-3 and TRBJ2-1; 7 nucleotides match TRBD2. The CDR3 is 15 amino acids. Germline V gene sequence: CDR1 SGHTA, CDR2 FQGTGA. V lost 0 bases, J lost 6 bases, and 5 bases stayed unmatched. DNA of the CDR3: TGTGCCAGCAGCTTAACTAAGCGGGGCTTCAATGAGCAGTTCTTC. It codes for CASSLTKRGFNEQFF.

This clonotype was seen a handful of times. This chain links TRBV27 with TRBJ2-7, with D possibly being TRBD1 (5 bases). V lost 3 bases and J lost 3, with 15 bases in between. This CDR3 has 15 residues. CDR1 and CDR2 (germline): MNHEY, SMNVEV (reference sequence). CDR3 sequence: CASSFRGRSVYEQYF. The DNA of the CDR3 is TGTGCCAGCAGTTTTAGGGGCCGGTCCGTCTACGAGCAGTACTTC.

This chain connects TRBV19 to TRBJ1-6, with D uncertain. The germline V and J ends were trimmed by 2 bases and 0 bases, with 14 bases remaining between them. Looked up from germline, CDR1 is LNHDA and CDR2 is SQIVND (reference sequence). The CDR3 is 18 amino acids. CDR3 in DNA: TGTGCCAGTAGTATAAACCCGACACATCGCTCCTATAATTCACCCCTCCACTTT. The encoded protein is CASSINPTHRSYNSPLHF.

This clonotype was seen a few times. The chain uses TRBV7-2 and TRBJ1-6, with TRBD1 matching over 7 bases. J lost 9 bases, V lost 8 bases, and 13 bases had no gene match. CDR3 length: 15 amino acids. Looked up from germline, CDR1 is SGHTA and CDR2 is FQGNSA. The CDR3 protein is CASSGGTVVGSPLHF. The CDR3, as DNA: TGTGCCAGCTCCGGTGGGACAGTAGTAGGTTCACCCCTCCACTTT.

This clonotype turned up a few times. This sequence joins TRBV28 and TRBJ1-5; 9 nucleotides line up with TRBD1. V trimming: 4 bases; J trimming: 6 bases; junction bases outside the gene matches: 7. The germline CDR1 and CDR2 sequences are MDHEN and SYDVKM. The CDR3 contains 15 residues. The CDR3, as DNA: TGTGCCAGCAGTTCGCTACAGGGGGCAACTCAGCCCCAGCATTTT. This codes for CASSSLQGATQPQHF.

This clonotype was found a few times. V and J are TRBV30 and TRBJ2-1; 7 bases align to TRBD1. Per the germline V gene, CDR1 is GTSNPN and CDR2 is SVGIG (reference sequence). V shed 0 bases and J 10 bases; nucleotides not matched to a gene: 0. The CDR3 spans 11 residues. Here the CDR3 DNA reads TGTGCCTGGAGTGTACAGGGGGAGCAGTTCTTC. It codes for CAWSVQGEQFF.

This clonotype has only a few counts. V is TRBV6-1 and J is TRBJ1-2; unclear D gene. The germline V gene has CDR1 MNHNS and CDR2 SASEGT. V lost 9 bases and J lost 4, with 12 bases in between. The CDR3 sequence is 12 residues long. CDR3 region: CASSRFLYGYTF. CDR3 coding DNA: TGTGCCAGTTCCAGGTTCCTCTATGGCTACACCTTC.

V usage is TRBV9 and J usage is TRBJ2-2, with D tentatively TRBD2 (7 bases). Germline-derived CDR1 and CDR2 are SGDLS and YYNGEE. V was shortened by 0 bases and J by 3 bases, with 15 bases between the two germline ends. This CDR3 is 17 amino acids long. The DNA of the CDR3 is TGTGCCAGCAGCGTAGTTGCTGCGGGGGCGCACACCGGGGAGCTGTTTTTT. Translating gives CASSVVAAGAHTGELFF.

The genes are TRBV20-1 and TRBJ2-7, with TRBD1 identical over 8 bases. Germline V gives CDR1 DFQATT, CDR2 SNEGSKA (reference sequence). J gave up 3 bases and V 0 bases, and 4 bases lay outside the gene matches. This CDR3 spans 14 amino acids. As DNA, the CDR3 is TGCAGTGCTAGAGACCGGACAGGGAGCTACGAGCAGTACTTC. It yields the protein CSARDRTGSYEQYF.

In its sample, this clonotype was seen a few times. The V gene is TRBV7-3, the J gene TRBJ1-6; TRBD1 aligns across 8 bases. The J segment lost 6 bases and the V segment lost 4 bases, leaving 2 bases of the junction unmatched. Germline V gene lookup returns CDR1 SGHTA and CDR2 FQGTGA. The CDR3 sequence is 14 residues long. CDR3 in DNA: TGTGCCAGCAGCTCCAGGGGGCCTAATTCACCCCTCCACTTT. This gives the protein CASSSRGPNSPLHF. Combining the CDR3 with reference TRBV7-3 and TRBJ1-6 gives the whole variable domain GAGVSQTPSNKVTEKGKYVELRCDPISGHTALYWYRQSLGQGPEFLIYFQGTGAADDSGLPNDRFFAVRPEGSVSTLKIQRTERGDSAVYLCASSSRGPNSPLHFGNGTRLTVT.

With respect to this clonotype: The junction and the germline gene differ at one end; a read error may be behind it. The chain is built from TRBV19 and TRBJ1-1; 11 nucleotides align to TRBD1. The length of the CDR3 is 15 residues. Germline V CDR1 and CDR2: LNHDA, SQIVND (reference sequence). CDR3 sequence: CASSIGGQGDTEAFF. The CDR3, as DNA: TGTGCCAGTAGTATTGGGGGACAGGGGGACACTGAAGCTTTCTTC. The full variable domain, its missing parts supplied by reference TRBV19 and TRBJ1-1, is DGGITQSPKYLFRKEGQNVTLSCEQNLNHDAMYWYRQDPGQGLRLIYYSQIVNDFQKGDIAEGYSVSREKKESFPLTVTSAQKNPTAFYLCASSIGGQGDTEAFFGQGTRLTVV.

This clonotype was recorded a few times. The chain couples TRBV27 to TRBJ2-5, with 8 bases fitting TRBD2. The V gene's germline CDR1 is MNHEY and CDR2 SMNVEV (reference sequence). There are 15 residues in the CDR3. J lost 2 bases, V lost 5 bases, and 7 bases had no gene match. Here the CDR3 DNA reads TGTGCCAGCAGTCTCAGGACTAGCTGGCAAGAGACCCAGTACTTC. Encoded protein: CASSLRTSWQETQYF.

The genes are TRBV11-1 and TRBJ2-2; D uncertain. This CDR3 is built from 17 residues. CDR1 and CDR2 (germline): SGHAT, FQDESV (reference sequence). The V gene lost 1 base and the J gene lost 0 bases, with 12 bases spanning the gap. The CDR3 loop is CASSLDYGFANTGELFF. For the CDR3, the DNA is TGTGCCAGCAGCTTAGACTATGGGTTCGCGAACACCGGGGAGCTGTTTTTT.

In this sample, this clonotype turned up a few times. The rearrangement links TRBV20-1 to TRBJ1-5; tentatively, D is TRBD1 (6 bases). The CDR3 runs 17 residues. The germline CDR1 and CDR2 sequences are DFQATT and SNEGSKA (reference sequence). The germline V and J ends were trimmed by 6 bases and 0 bases, with 21 bases remaining between them. The CDR3 DNA sequence: TGCAGTGCCCCGGCGGGGGCTCTCCCATATAGCAATCAGCCCCAGCATTTT. Residues: CSAPAGALPYSNQPQHF.

The rearrangement links TRBV19 to TRBJ1-4; no clear D. Germline V gene data show CDR1 as LNHDA and CDR2 as SQIVND (reference sequence). The germline V and J ends were trimmed by 7 bases and 12 bases, with 24 bases remaining between them. The CDR3 sequence is 15 residues long. CDR3 loop: CASTALQSSRRELFF. CDR3 coding DNA: TGTGCCAGTACCGCCCTCCAATCTTCCAGGAGGGAACTGTTTTTT.

In this sample, this clonotype turned up once. Germline and junction disagree at one end, which may indicate a read error. This chain uses TRBV7-9 with TRBJ1-6, with D tentatively TRBD1 (5 bases). Germline CDR1 and CDR2: SEHNR and FQNEAQ (reference sequence). The CDR3 runs to 17 residues. The CDR3 DNA follows: TGTGCCAGCAGCAAAACCGGCCGGGGGTCCTATACTTCACCCCTCCACTTT. Amino acids: CASSKTGRGSYTSPLHF. Together with reference TRBV7-9 and TRBJ1-6, the CDR3 gives the full variable domain: DTGVSQNPRHKITKRGQNVTFRCDPISEHNRLYWYRQTLGQGPEFLTYFQNEAQLEKSRLLSDRFSAERPKGSFSTLEIQRTEQGDSAMYLCASSKTGRGSYTSPLHFGNGTRLTVT.

This clonotype was observed a handful of times. The rearrangement uses TRBV5-6 and TRBJ1-2, with TRBD1 identical over 7 bases. The junction had 22 bases not matched to a gene; V was cut back by 3 bases and J by 8 bases. Germline assignment: CDR1 SGHDT and CDR2 YYEEEE. This CDR3 is 18 amino acids long. This CDR3 is CASSSMTAEWNRGVGYTF. The CDR3 nucleotides read TGTGCCAGCAGCTCTATGACCGCCGAATGGAACAGGGGTGTAGGCTACACCTTC.

This clonotype was found a few times. The chain carries TRBV2 and TRBJ2-5; TRBD2 might be the D (7 bases). This CDR3 has 15 amino acids. V was cut by 7 bases and J by 3 bases, with 18 bases left in between. From germline, CDR1 is SNHLY and CDR2 FYNNEI. CDR3 sequence: CASKGGGRSKETQYF. CDR3 nucleotides: TGTGCCAGCAAGGGCGGGGGCCGGTCGAAAGAGACCCAGTACTTC. The whole variable domain, filled in from reference TRBV2 and TRBJ2-5, reads EPEVTQTPSHQVTQMGQEVILRCVPISNHLYFYWYRQILGQKVEFLVSFYNNEISEKSEIFDDQFSVERPDGSNFTLKIRSTKLEDSAMYFCASKGGGRSKETQYFGPGTRLLVL.

This clonotype showed up just a few times. The V and J genes are TRBV10-3 and TRBJ2-4; TRBD2 aligns across 13 bases. Germline values: CDR1 ENHRY, CDR2 SYGVKD. V trimming: 2 bases; J trimming: 0 bases; junction bases outside the gene matches: 10. There are 20 residues in the CDR3. CDR3 DNA: TGTGCCATCAGTGAGGCCAGGACTAGCGGGGGAAACCTAGCCAAAAACATTCAGTACTTC. The encoded protein is CAISEARTSGGNLAKNIQYF.

This clonotype was counted between two and nine times. V is TRBV19 and J is TRBJ1-4; no clear D gene. This CDR3 is 17 amino acids long. The V end lost 6 bases, the J end lost 0 bases, and 17 bases lay between the germline ends. CDR1 is LNHDA and CDR2 is SQIVND in the germline V gene (reference sequence). The chain's CDR3 is CASRPLLEGATNEKLFF. CDR3 nucleotide sequence: TGTGCCAGTAGACCTCTGCTGGAGGGAGCAACTAATGAAAAACTGTTTTTT. Variable domain in full (rest from reference TRBV19 and TRBJ1-4): DGGITQSPKYLFRKEGQNVTLSCEQNLNHDAMYWYRQDPGQGLRLIYYSQIVNDFQKGDIAEGYSVSREKKESFPLTVTSAQKNPTAFYLCASRPLLEGATNEKLFFGSGTQLSVL.

This chain links TRBV11-2 with TRBJ2-7, with 11 nucleotides matching TRBD2. The CDR3 loop spans 15 amino acids. J lost 7 bases, V lost 4 bases, and 9 bases had no gene match. Germline lookup yields CDR1 SGHAT and CDR2 FQNNGV. CDR3 in amino acids: CASSSMGTSGVEQYF. The CDR3 nucleotides read TGTGCCAGCAGCTCGATGGGGACTAGCGGCGTAGAGCAGTACTTC. The whole variable domain, filled in from reference TRBV11-2 and TRBJ2-7, reads EAGVAQSPRYKIIEKRQSVAFWCNPISGHATLYWYQQILGQGPKLLIQFQNNGVVDDSQLPKDRFSAERLKGVDSTLKIQPAKLEDSAVYLCASSSMGTSGVEQYFGPGTRLTVT.

This chain joins TRBV25-1 and TRBJ2-3; 12 nucleotides agree with TRBD2. CDR3 size: 15 residues. V was pared by 7 bases and J by 3 bases, with 5 bases of the junction left unmatched. The germline gives CDR1 MGHDK, CDR2 SYGVNS. The CDR3 protein is CASTLAGGPTDTQYF. The CDR3 bases are TGTGCCAGCACCCTAGCGGGGGGGCCAACAGATACGCAGTATTTT.

The chain has TRBV6-1 and TRBJ2-5; D is perhaps TRBD1 (5 bases). Looked up from germline, CDR1 is MNHNS and CDR2 is SASEGT. CDR3 length: 12 residues. CDR3 residues: CTTSGNRETQYF. The CDR3 nucleotides read TGTACCACATCAGGGAACCGGGAGACCCAGTACTTC.

V is TRBV12-3 or TRBV12-4 and J is TRBJ2-7; D is perhaps TRBD1 (5 bases). V dropped 5 bases and J dropped 7 bases, with 12 bases sitting between them. The CDR3 is 12 residues long. In nucleotides, the CDR3 is TGTGCCAGCAGTGCAGGGTCGCGGGAGCAGTACTTC. Encoded protein: CASSAGSREQYF.

The rearrangement uses TRBV7-3 and TRBJ2-3; 12 nucleotides match TRBD1. J gave up 1 base and V 5 bases, and 13 bases lay outside the gene matches. Germline assignment: CDR1 SGHTA and CDR2 FQGTGA. This CDR3 is 19 amino acids long. The DNA of the CDR3 is TGTGCCAGCAGCAGGGATGGGACAGGGGGCGCTCGGGGCACAGATACGCAGTATTTT. Its translation: CASSRDGTGGARGTDTQYF.